This TCR beta chain was captured in a study of T cell repertoires in cytomegalovirus infection. Overall study context: Recently identified HLA-C-restricted CMV epitopes were among the peptides used. Public TCR beta signatures were indicative of both CMV infection and a matching HLA type.

TCRdb redid the calling of the reads with MiXCR, one entry per CDR3 protein. The repertoire includes tens of thousands of distinct CDR3 sequences, around 20% of them detected once, and under 85% sits in the top ten. Germline CDR1 reads SEHNR; CDR2 reads FQNEAQ (reference sequence). The V gene lost 8 bases and the J gene lost 0 bases, with 14 bases spanning the gap. There are 15 residues in the CDR3. This clonotype was counted at least ten times. Its specificity is not known. This clonotype was sampled from a human donor in good health (CMV status not recorded). Some clones in this sample may be carry-over from other donors' samples. The sample consisted of CD8+ T cells from cultured PBMCs, taken from culture after CMV antigen stimulation. The V gene is TRBV7-9, the J gene TRBJ1-3, with D possibly matching TRBD1 (5 bases). In DNA form, the CDR3 reads TGTGCCAGCGGGACCCGGGGGACCTCTGGAAACACCATATATTTT. Its translation: CASGTRGTSGNTIYF.